Shown below are 18 T cell receptor beta chains from a single sample sequenced in a study of Graves' ophthalmopathy and Graves' hyperthyroidism. The sequenced template was RNA, covering the TCR beta CDR3 region. Following a first-round RT-PCR that used HTBI primers, a second-round multiplex PCR was carried out. TCRdb reanalysed the multiplex PCR reads using MiXCR and keeps one entry per CDR3 protein. The profile shows under 800,000 distinct CDR3 sequences, 22% of them singletons. Sequenced material: peripheral blood. Every receptor here comes from a woman aged 18-29 years with stable Graves' hyperthyroidism. Some clones in this sample may be carry-over from other donors' samples.

This clonotype was detected ten times or more. The chain is built from TRBV20-1 and TRBJ2-7, with D hard to call. Trimming took off 4 bases at V and 1 base at J, with 11 bases between the two ends. The CDR3 spans 13 residues. The germline gives CDR1 DFQATT, CDR2 SNEGSKA (reference sequence). CDR3 sequence: CSAKLYRSYEQYF. CDR3 DNA sequence: TGCAGTGCTAAACTCTACAGATCCTACGAGCAGTACTTC.

This clonotype has a single count. The missing conserved phenylalanine or tryptophan at the end of this CDR3 makes a read error likely. This chain joins TRBV5-1 and TRBJ1-5; D unresolved. Deletions cut 5 bases from V and 3 bases from J, with 12 bases between. CDR1 SGHRS and CDR2 YFSETQ come from the germline V gene. This CDR3 contains 14 residues. The CDR3 nucleotides are TGCGCCAGCAGTTTCGACTTTAACAATCAGCCCCAGCATCTT. Its protein product is CASSFDFNNQPQHL.

This chain links TRBV12-5 with TRBJ2-7; D unresolved. This CDR3 spans 11 amino acids. CDR1 and CDR2 from the germline V gene are LGHNT and FRNRAP. V lost 1 base and J lost 10, with 8 bases in between. The CDR3 loop is CASGLGEPQYF. Written as DNA, the CDR3 is TGTGCTAGTGGTTTGGGGGAACCCCAGTACTTC.

This chain uses TRBV24-1 with TRBJ2-7, with 7 bases aligning to TRBD2. Trimming removed 2 bases from V and 0 bases from J; junction bases left unmatched: 3. CDR3 length equals 15 residues. Germline V gene data show CDR1 as KGHDR and CDR2 as SFDVKD. CDR3 sequence reads: CATSDSERDSYEQYF. CDR3 sequence (DNA): TGTGCCACCAGTGATTCGGAGCGGGACTCCTACGAGCAGTACTTC.

This clonotype has at least ten counts. V and J are TRBV20-1 and TRBJ2-5; a weak D match, TRBD1 (6 bases). V lost 5 bases, J lost 1 base, and 8 bases lay in between. CDR1 is DFQATT, CDR2 SNEGSKA, per germline (reference sequence). The CDR3 covers 12 residues. The CDR3 loop is CSASDSQETQYF. CDR3 nucleotides: TGCAGTGCTTCGGACAGCCAAGAGACCCAGTACTTC.

This clonotype was recorded at least ten times. The CDR3 loop is CASSLEGETSYGYTF. The CDR3 DNA reads as TGTGCCAGCAGTTTAGAGGGGGAGACTAGCTATGGCTACACCTTC. This chain connects TRBV12-3 or TRBV12-4 to TRBJ1-2; TRBD1 might be the D (6 bases). The V end lost 1 base, the J end lost 4 bases, and 13 bases lay between the germline ends. The CDR3 runs to 15 residues.

The chain is built from TRBV12-3 or TRBV12-4 and TRBJ1-5; no clear D. Trimming pared 2 bases from V and 0 bases from J, leaving 17 bases between. CDR3 size: 18 residues. The CDR3, as DNA: TGTGCCAGCAGTTTAAACCGGGCCGGGTTTTATAGCAATCAGCCCCAGCATTTT. Protein product: CASSLNRAGFYSNQPQHF.

Turning to this clonotype: Mismatch with germline at one junction end may stem from a read error. The rearrangement links TRBV12-3 or TRBV12-4 to TRBJ2-2; TRBD2 aligns across 7 bases. There are 15 residues in the CDR3. The CDR3 here is CASTWGGGGTGELCF. Written as DNA, the CDR3 is TGTGCCAGCACCTGGGGGGGTGGAGGCACCGGGGAGCTGTGTTTT.

With respect to this clonotype: The junction differs from germline at one of its ends, possibly a read error. The genes are TRBV12-3 or TRBV12-4 and TRBJ1-2, with D unresolved. The CDR3 totals 13 residues. The DNA for the CDR3 is TGTGCCAGCAGATCGGAACTTTTTTATGGCTACAGCTTC. Translating gives CASRSELFYGYSF.

The chain combines TRBV11-2 with TRBJ1-1; no reliable D call. The V end was cut by 5 bases, the J end by 8 bases, with 18 bases between. Germline V CDR1 and CDR2: SGHAT, FQNNGV. The CDR3 length is 14 residues. CDR3 residues: CASSIWTAKQEAFF. CDR3 coding DNA: TGTGCCAGCAGCATCTGGACTGCCAAGCAAGAAGCTTTCTTT.

This clonotype was found many times. This sequence joins TRBV11-3 and TRBJ1-1, with D maybe TRBD1 (6 bases). Trimming removed 5 bases at V and 3 bases at J, with 10 bases between. This CDR3 is 13 amino acids long. Germline loops: CDR1 SGHNT, CDR2 YENEEA. The CDR3 DNA reads as TGTGCCAGCAGCGCACAGGGAGACACTGAAGCTTTCTTT. Translated, it gives CASSAQGDTEAFF.

The rearrangement links TRBV18 to TRBJ1-1; D not resolved. CDR3 length: 15 amino acids. Germline V gives CDR1 KGHSH, CDR2 LQKENI. V was cut by 3 bases and J by 6 bases, with 17 bases left in between. CDR3 sequence: CASSPVSGELAEAFF. The CDR3 DNA follows: TGTGCCAGCTCACCTGTTTCGGGCGAATTAGCTGAAGCTTTCTTT.

The chain recombines TRBV27 with TRBJ2-7; a weak D match, TRBD2 (6 bases). V lost 5 bases to trimming and J lost 1 base, with 12 bases between them. The CDR3 extends over 14 amino acids. From germline, CDR1 is MNHEY and CDR2 SMNVEV (reference sequence). The CDR3 spells CASSRGDPSYEQYF. The CDR3, as DNA: TGTGCCAGCAGTCGCGGGGACCCGTCCTACGAGCAGTACTTC.

The chain is built from TRBV12-5 and TRBJ1-5; the match to TRBD1 covers 11 bases. CDR3 length: 18 amino acids. Germline loops: CDR1 LGHNT, CDR2 FRNRAP. Trimming removed 5 bases from V and 1 base from J; junction bases left unmatched: 10. The CDR3 nucleotides are TGTGCTAGTGGTCCTACCAGTTGGACAGGGGGCAGCAATCAGCCCCAGCATTTT. Translation: CASGPTSWTGGSNQPQHF.

At least ten counts were recorded for this clonotype. The chain couples TRBV28 to TRBJ1-1; no clear D. This CDR3 is built from 14 residues. V shed 2 bases and J shed 3 bases, with 10 bases lying between them. Looked up from germline, CDR1 is MDHEN and CDR2 is SYDVKM. The CDR3 protein is CASSLIARHTEAFF. CDR3 nucleotides: TGTGCCAGCAGTTTAATTGCCCGCCACACTGAAGCTTTCTTT.

In its sample, this clonotype was seen many times. One junction end does not reproduce the germline sequence, and a read error may be involved. The genes are TRBV12-3 or TRBV12-4 and TRBJ1-2, with 10 bases identical to TRBD1. The CDR3 sequence is 14 residues long. This CDR3 is CASSLGDRGQGYTF. For the CDR3, the DNA is TGTGCCAGCAGCTTAGGGGACAGGGGACAGGGCTACACCTTC.

This clonotype showed up many times. This chain connects TRBV5-1 to TRBJ1-6; D call uncertain. V lost 3 bases and J 7 bases, leaving 20 bases between the germline ends. The CDR3 covers 17 residues. Germline V gene data show CDR1 as SGHRS and CDR2 as YFSETQ. The CDR3: CASSSGVGVLGNSPLHF. Written as DNA, the CDR3 is TGCGCCAGCAGCTCCGGCGTTGGGGTTTTGGGAAATTCACCCCTCCACTTT. Together with reference TRBV5-1 and TRBJ1-6, the CDR3 gives the full variable domain: KAGVTQTPRYLIKTRGQQVTLSCSPISGHRSVSWYQQTPGQGLQFLFEYFSETQRNKGNFPGRFSGRQFSNSRSEMNVSTLELGDSALYLCASSSGVGVLGNSPLHFGNGTRLTVT.

In its sample, this clonotype was seen many times. The CDR3 reads CAWSRHRGSEAFF. The CDR3, as DNA: TGTGCCTGGAGTCGGCACCGGGGGTCTGAAGCTTTCTTT. J is TRBJ1-1 and V is TRBV30; maybe TRBD1 (5 bases). Trimming stripped 2 bases from V and 6 bases from J, with 13 bases between. There are 13 residues in the CDR3. Germline-derived CDR1 and CDR2 are GTSNPN and SVGIG (reference sequence).